The T cell receptor beta chain under discussion was sequenced for a study of Graves' ophthalmopathy and Graves' hyperthyroidism. This clonotype has a count of ten or more. The antigen is undetermined. Study outcomes and limitations: Prediction of ophthalmopathy progression reached roughly 70% sensitivity and about 72% specificity. Clonotypes were expanded in thyroid at above 0.001 frequency, and most also appeared in blood.

Scientists amplified the TCR beta CDR3 regions from RNA transcripts. An opening RT-PCR round employed HTBI primers and preceded a second-round multiplex PCR. Each CDR3 protein gets one entry after TCRdb re-called the multiplex PCR reads with MiXCR. The sample records tens of thousands of distinct CDR3 sequences, approximately 50% being singletons. With 5 bases clipped from V and 0 bases from J, the junction kept 5 bases outside the gene matches. The length of the CDR3 is 16 residues. Germline values: CDR1 LNHDA, CDR2 SQIVND (reference sequence). The receptor comes from an adult woman with stable Graves' hyperthyroidism. The chain carries TRBV19 and TRBJ2-2, with 8 bases aligning to TRBD1. Sequencing used peripheral blood. The CDR3 loop is CASSLRRGPNTGELFF. CDR3 DNA sequence: TGTGCCAGTAGTCTTCGCAGGGGGCCGAACACCGGGGAGCTGTTTTTT.